The TCR beta chain under discussion was sequenced for a study of blood T cell repertoires in COVID-19. Study as a whole: Sites in the United States, Italy and Spain provided acute and convalescent COVID-19 samples. The cDNA or gDNA used as material had been derived from T cells, B-cell-depleted T cells, or PBMCs.

Authors' processing steps: It was from reference gene primer amplification that nucleated cell counts were estimated. The protocol was immunoSEQ multiplex PCR, while the TCRdb copy is restricted to in-frame clones and leaves out a portion. D and trimming were read from the DNA, whereas the V and J calls and clone size are those reported in that table. The table shows roughly 160,000 clones, with 86% occurring only once. The clonotype originates from a man in his forties or fifties with active or convalescent COVID-19. What was sequenced was peripheral blood.

The CDR3 nucleotides read TGTGCCAGCAGTGCCGGGAGCTCCTATAATTCACCCCTCCACTTT. Encoded protein: CASSAGSSYNSPLHF. V and J are TRBV25-1 and TRBJ1-6, with D unresolved. Trimming removed 4 bases at V and 0 bases at J, with 7 bases between. Germline CDR1 and CDR2: MGHDK and SYGVNS. The CDR3 is 15 residues long.